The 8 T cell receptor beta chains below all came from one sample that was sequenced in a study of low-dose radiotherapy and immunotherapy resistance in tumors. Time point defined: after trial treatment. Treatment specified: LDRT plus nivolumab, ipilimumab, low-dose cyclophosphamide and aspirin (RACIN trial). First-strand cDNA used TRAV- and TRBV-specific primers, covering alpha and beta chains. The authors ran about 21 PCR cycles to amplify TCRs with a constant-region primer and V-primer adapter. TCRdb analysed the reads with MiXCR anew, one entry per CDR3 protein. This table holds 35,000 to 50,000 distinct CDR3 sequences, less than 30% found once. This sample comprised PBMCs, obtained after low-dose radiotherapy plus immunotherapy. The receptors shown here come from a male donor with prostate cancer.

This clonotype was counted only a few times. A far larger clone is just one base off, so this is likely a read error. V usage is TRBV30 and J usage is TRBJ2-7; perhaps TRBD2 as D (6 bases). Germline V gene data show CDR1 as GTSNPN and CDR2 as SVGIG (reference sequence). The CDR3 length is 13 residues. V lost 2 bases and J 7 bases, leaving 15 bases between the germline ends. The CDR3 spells CAWSKGTGGEQYF. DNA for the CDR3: TGTGCCTGGAGTAAAGGGACCGGGGGTGAGCAGTACTTC.

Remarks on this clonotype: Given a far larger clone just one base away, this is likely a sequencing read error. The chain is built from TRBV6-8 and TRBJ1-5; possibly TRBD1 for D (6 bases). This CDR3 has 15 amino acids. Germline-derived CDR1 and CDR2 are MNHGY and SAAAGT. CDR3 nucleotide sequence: TGTGCCAGCTCACCCTCCGGGACAAACAATCGGCCCCAGCATTTT. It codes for CASSPSGTNNRPQHF.

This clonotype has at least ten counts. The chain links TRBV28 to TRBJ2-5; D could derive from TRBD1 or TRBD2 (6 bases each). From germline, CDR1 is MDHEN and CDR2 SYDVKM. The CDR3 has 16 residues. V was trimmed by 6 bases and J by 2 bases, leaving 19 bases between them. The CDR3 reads CASSPHLGGLQETQYF. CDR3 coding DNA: TGTGCCAGCAGCCCACATCTGGGGGGCTTACAAGAGACCCAGTACTTC.

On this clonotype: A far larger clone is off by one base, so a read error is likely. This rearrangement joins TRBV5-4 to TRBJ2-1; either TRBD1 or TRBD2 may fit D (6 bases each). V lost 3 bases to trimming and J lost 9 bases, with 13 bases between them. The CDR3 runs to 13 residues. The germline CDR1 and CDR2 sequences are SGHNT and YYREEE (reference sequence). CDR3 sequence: CASSSGGRFEQFF. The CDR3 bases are TGTGCCAGCAGCTCTGGGGGGCGTTTTGAGCAGTTCTTC.

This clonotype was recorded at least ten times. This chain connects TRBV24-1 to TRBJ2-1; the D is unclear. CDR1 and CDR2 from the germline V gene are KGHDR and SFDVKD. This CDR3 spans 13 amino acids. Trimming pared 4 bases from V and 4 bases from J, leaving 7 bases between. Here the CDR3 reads CATSEDGYNEQFF. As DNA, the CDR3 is TGTGCCACCAGTGAAGACGGGTACAATGAGCAGTTCTTC.

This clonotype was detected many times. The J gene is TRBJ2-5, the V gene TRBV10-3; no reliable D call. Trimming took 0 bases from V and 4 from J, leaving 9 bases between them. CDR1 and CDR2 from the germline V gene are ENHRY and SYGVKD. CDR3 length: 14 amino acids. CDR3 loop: CAISESVSSETQYF. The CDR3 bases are TGTGCCATCAGTGAGTCCGTCTCCTCAGAGACCCAGTACTTC.

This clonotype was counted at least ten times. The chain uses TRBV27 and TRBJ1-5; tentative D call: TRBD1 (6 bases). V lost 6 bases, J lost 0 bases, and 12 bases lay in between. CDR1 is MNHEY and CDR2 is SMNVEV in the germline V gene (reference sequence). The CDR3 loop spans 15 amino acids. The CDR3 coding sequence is TGTGCCAGCAGACCGGGGGGCGGTAGCAATCAGCCCCAGCATTTT. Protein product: CASRPGGGSNQPQHF.

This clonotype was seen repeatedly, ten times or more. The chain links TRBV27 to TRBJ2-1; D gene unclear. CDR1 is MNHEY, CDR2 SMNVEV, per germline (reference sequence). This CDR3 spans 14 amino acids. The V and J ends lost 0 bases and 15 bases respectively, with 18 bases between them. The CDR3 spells CASSLSSYTARPFF. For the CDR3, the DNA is TGTGCCAGCAGTTTATCGAGCTATACGGCCCGCCCGTTCTTC.